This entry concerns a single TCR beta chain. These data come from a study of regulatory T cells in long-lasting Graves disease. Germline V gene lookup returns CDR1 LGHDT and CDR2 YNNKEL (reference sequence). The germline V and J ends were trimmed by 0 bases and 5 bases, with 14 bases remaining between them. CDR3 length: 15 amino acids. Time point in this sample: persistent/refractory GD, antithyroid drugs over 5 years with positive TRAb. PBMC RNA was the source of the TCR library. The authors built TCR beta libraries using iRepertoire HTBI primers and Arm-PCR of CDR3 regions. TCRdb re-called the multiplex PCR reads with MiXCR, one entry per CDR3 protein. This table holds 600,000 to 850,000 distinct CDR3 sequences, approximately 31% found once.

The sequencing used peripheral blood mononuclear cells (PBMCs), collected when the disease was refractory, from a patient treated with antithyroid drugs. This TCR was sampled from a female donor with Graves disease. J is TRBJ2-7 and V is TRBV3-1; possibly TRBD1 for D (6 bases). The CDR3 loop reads CASSQDQRTEDEQYF. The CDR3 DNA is TGTGCCAGCAGCCAAGATCAGAGGACAGAGGACGAGCAGTACTTC.